This T cell receptor beta chain stems from a study of cytomegalovirus exposure and HLA in healthy donors. Overall study: Of the donors genotyped, 398 in all, 75% to 85% fell in the Caucasian-associated ancestry cluster.

A note on this clone: Antigen unknown.

60 Vbeta and 13 Jbeta primers were used in PCR. Sequenced by immunoSEQ multiplex PCR; TCRdb stores in-frame clones only, minus some. The data show over 100,000 clones, with approximately 58% seen just once and 2% to 2.5% held by the top ten. Trimming shortened V by 1 base and J by 1 base, and 8 bases separated the two germline ends. The V gene's germline CDR1 is SEHNR and CDR2 FQNEAQ (reference sequence). The CDR3 is 14 residues long. All donors participated as healthy donors of bone marrow. Points from the study as a whole: As a later analysis showed, several of the most significant clusters appeared to be linked to common viral pathogens. A list of 150 or so TCR beta chains associated with cytomegalovirus was given.

Material for sequencing was PBMCs. The gene calls are TRBV7-9 and TRBJ2-7; weak D call: TRBD2 (5 bases). This sequence originates from a woman in her thirties in good health and CMV-seronegative. CDR3 sequence: CASSLVRTSYEQYF. Here the CDR3 DNA reads TGTGCCAGCAGCTTAGTACGGACTTCCTACGAGCAGTACTTC.